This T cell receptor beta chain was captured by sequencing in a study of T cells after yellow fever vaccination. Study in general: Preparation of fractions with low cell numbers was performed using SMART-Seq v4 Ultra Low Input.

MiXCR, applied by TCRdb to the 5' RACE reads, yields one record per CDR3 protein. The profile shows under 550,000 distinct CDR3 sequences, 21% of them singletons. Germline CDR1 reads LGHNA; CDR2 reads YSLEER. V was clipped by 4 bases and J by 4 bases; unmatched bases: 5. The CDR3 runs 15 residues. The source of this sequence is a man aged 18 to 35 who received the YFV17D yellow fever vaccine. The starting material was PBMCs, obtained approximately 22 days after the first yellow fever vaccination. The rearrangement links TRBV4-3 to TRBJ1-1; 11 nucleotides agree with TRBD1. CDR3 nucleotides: TGCGCCAGCAGCCGGGCTGGACAGGGGGCCACTGAAGCTTTCTTT. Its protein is CASSRAGQGATEAFF.